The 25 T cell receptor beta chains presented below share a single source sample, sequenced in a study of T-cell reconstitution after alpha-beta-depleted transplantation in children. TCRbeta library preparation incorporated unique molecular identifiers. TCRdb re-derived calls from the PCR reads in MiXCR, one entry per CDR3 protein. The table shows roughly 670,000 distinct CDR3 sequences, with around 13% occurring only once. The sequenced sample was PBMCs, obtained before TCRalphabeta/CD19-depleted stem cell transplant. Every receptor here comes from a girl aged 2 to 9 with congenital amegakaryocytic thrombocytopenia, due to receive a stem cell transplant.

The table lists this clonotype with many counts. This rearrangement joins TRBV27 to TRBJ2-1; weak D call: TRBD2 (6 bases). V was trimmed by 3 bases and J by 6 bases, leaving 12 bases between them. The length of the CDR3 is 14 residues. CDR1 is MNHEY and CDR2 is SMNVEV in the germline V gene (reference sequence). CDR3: CASSLTGARNEQFF. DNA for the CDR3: TGTGCCAGCAGTTTGACGGGAGCCCGCAATGAGCAGTTCTTC.

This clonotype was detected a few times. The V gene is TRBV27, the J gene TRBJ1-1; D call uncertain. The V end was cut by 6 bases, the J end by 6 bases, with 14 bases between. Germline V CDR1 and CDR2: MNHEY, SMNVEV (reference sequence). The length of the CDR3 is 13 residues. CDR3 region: CASSHTFGAEAFF. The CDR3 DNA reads TGTGCCAGCAGCCATACCTTCGGGGCTGAAGCTTTCTTT.

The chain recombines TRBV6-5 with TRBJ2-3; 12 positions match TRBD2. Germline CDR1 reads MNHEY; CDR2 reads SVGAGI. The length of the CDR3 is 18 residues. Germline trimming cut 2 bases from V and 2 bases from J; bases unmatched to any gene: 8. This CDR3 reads CASSYPRTSGTLTDTQYF. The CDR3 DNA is TGTGCCAGCAGTTACCCCAGGACTAGCGGGACTCTCACAGATACGCAGTATTTT.

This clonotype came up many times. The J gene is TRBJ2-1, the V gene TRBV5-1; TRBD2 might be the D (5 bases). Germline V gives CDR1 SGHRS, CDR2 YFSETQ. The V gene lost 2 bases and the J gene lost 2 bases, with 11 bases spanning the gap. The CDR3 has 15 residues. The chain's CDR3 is CASSFSGSTYNEQFF. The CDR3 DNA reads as TGCGCCAGCAGCTTCAGCGGTTCGACCTACAATGAGCAGTTCTTC.

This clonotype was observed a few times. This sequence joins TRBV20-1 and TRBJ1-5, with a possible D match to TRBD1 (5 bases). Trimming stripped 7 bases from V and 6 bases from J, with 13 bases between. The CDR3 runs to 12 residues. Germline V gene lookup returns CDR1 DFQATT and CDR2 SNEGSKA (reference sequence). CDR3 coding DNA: TGCAGTGTGGGCAGGGTGGGTCAGCCCCAGCATTTT. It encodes CSVGRVGQPQHF.

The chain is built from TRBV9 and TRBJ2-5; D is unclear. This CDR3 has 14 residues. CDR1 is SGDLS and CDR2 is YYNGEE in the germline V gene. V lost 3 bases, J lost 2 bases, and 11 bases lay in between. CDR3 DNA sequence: TGTGCCAGCAGCGAGGGCCCTAGGCAAGAGACCCAGTACTTC. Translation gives CASSEGPRQETQYF.

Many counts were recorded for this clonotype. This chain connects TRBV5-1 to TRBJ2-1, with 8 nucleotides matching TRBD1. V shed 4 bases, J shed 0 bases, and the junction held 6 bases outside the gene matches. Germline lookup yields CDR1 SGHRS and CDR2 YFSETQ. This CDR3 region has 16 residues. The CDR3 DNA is TGCGCCAGCAGCGAAAGGACAGGGAGCTCCTACAATGAGCAGTTCTTC. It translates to CASSERTGSSYNEQFF.

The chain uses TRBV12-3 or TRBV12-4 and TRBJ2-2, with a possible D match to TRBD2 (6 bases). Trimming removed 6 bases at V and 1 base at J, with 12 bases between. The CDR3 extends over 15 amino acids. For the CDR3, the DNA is TGTGCCAGCAGATATTATAGCGGGAACACCGGGGAGCTGTTTTTT. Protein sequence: CASRYYSGNTGELFF.

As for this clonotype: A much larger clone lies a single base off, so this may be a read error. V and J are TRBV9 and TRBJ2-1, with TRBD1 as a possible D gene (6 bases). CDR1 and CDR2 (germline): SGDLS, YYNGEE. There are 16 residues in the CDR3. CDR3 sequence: CASSVGAAPILNELFF. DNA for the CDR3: TGTGCCAGCAGCGTGGGGGCAGCTCCCATCCTAAATGAGCTGTTCTTC.

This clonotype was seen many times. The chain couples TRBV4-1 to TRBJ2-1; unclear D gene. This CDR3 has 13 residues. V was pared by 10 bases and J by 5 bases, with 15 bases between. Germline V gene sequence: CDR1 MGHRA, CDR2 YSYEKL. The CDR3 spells CAITLKGHNEQFF. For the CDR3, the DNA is TGCGCCATCACCTTGAAGGGCCACAATGAGCAGTTCTTC.

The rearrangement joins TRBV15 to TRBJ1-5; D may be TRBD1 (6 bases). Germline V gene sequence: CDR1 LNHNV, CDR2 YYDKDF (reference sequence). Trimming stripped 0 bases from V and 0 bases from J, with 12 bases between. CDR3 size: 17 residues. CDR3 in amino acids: CATSRDRGLYSNQPQHF. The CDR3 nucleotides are TGTGCCACCAGCAGAGACAGGGGACTTTATAGCAATCAGCCCCAGCATTTT. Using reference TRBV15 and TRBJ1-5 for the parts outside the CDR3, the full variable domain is DAMVIQNPRYQVTQFGKPVTLSCSQTLNHNVMYWYQQKSSQAPKLLFHYYDKDFNNEADTPDNFQSRRPNTSFCFLDIRSPGLGDTAMYLCATSRDRGLYSNQPQHFGDGTRLSIL.

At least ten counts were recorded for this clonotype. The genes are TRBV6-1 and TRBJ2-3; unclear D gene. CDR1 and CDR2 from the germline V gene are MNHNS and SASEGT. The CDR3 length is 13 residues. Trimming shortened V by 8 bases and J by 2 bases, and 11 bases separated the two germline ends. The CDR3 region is CASSSLDTDTQYF. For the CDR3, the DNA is TGTGCCAGCTCAAGTCTCGACACAGATACGCAGTATTTT.

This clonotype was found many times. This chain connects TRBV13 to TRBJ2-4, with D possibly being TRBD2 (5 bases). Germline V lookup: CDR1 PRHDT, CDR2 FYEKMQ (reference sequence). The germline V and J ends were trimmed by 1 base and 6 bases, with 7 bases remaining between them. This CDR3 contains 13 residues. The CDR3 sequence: CASSLVGRNIQYF. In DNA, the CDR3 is TGTGCCAGCAGCTTAGTAGGGAGAAACATTCAGTACTTC.

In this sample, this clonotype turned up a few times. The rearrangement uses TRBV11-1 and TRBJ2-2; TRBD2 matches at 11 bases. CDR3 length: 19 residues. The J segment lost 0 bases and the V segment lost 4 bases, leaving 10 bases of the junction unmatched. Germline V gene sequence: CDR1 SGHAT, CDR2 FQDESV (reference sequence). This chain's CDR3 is CASSSPSTSGISNTGELFF. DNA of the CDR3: TGTGCCAGCAGCTCACCTTCGACTAGCGGGATATCGAACACCGGGGAGCTGTTTTTT.

For the CDR3, the DNA is TGCGCCAGCAGCATCCAGCGCCCGACCTACAATGAGCAGTTCTTC. This sequence encodes CASSIQRPTYNEQFF. The chain has TRBV5-1 and TRBJ2-1; the D is unclear. Trimming took 4 bases from V and 2 from J, leaving 13 bases between them. The germline V gene encodes CDR1 SGHRS and CDR2 YFSETQ. The CDR3 sequence is 15 residues long.

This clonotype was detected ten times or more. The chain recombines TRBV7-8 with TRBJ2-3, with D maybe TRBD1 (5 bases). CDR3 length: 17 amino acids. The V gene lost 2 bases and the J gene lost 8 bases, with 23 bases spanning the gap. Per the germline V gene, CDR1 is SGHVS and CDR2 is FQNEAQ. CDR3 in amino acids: CASSLYSTQWGLLTQYF. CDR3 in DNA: TGTGCCAGCAGCTTATATTCCACACAGTGGGGCTTACTTACGCAGTATTTT.

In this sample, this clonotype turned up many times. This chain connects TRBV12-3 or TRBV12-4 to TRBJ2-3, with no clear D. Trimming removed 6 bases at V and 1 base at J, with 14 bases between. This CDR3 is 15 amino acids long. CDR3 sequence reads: CASSPELPGTDTQYF. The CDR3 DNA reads TGTGCCAGCAGCCCAGAATTACCCGGCACAGATACGCAGTATTTT.

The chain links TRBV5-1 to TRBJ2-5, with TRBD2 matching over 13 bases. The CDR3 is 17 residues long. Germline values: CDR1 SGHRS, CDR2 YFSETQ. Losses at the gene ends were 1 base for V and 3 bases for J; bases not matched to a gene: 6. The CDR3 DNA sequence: TGCGCCAGCAGCTTGAATCCCGGGACTAGCGGGAAAGAGACCCAGTACTTC. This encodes CASSLNPGTSGKETQYF.

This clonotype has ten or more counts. CDR3 amino acids: CSVDGLLSSYNEQFF. CDR3 coding DNA: TGCAGCGTTGATGGTCTCCTGAGCTCCTACAATGAGCAGTTCTTC. The chain employs TRBV29-1 and TRBJ2-1, with unresolved D. This CDR3 region has 15 residues. Trimming shortened V by 3 bases and J by 0 bases, and 12 bases separated the two germline ends. Germline V lookup: CDR1 SQVTM, CDR2 ANQGSEA.

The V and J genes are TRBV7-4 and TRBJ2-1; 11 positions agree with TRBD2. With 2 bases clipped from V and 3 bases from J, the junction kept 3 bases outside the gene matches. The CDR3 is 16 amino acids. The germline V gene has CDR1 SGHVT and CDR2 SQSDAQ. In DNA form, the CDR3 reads TGTGCCAGCAGCTTAAGACTAGCGGGATTCTACAATGAGCAGTTCTTC. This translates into CASSLRLAGFYNEQFF.

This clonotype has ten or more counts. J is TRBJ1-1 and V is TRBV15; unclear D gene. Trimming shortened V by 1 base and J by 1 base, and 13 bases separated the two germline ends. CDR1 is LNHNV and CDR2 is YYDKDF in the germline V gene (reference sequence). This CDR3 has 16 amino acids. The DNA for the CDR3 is TGTGCCACCAGCAGAGCTCGGGGAACCACGAACACTGAAGCTTTCTTT. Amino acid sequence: CATSRARGTTNTEAFF.

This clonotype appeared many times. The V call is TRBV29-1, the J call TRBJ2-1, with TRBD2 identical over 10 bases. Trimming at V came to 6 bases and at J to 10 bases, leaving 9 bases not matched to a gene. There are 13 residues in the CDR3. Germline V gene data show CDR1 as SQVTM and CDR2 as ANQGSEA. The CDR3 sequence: CSVETSGTGEQFF. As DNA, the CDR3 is TGCAGCGTAGAAACTAGCGGGACGGGAGAGCAGTTCTTC.

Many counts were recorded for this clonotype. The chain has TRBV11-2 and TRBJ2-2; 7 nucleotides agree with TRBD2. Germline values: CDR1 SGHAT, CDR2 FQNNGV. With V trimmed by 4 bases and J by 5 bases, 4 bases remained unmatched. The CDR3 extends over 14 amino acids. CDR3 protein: CASSWAGVTGELFF. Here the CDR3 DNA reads TGTGCCAGCAGCTGGGCGGGAGTGACCGGGGAGCTGTTTTTT.

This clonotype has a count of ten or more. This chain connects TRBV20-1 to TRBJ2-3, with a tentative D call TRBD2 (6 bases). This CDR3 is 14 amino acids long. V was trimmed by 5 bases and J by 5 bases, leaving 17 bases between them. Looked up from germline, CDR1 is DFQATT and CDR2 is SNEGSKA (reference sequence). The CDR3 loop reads CSAHPFTGGDTQYF. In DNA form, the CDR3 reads TGCAGTGCTCACCCCTTCACCGGGGGAGATACGCAGTATTTT.

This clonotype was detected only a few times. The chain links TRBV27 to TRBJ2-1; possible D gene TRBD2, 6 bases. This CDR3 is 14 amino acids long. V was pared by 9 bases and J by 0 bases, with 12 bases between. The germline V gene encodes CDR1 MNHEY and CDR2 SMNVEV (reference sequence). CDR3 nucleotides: TGTGCCAGTCGGGACTCAACCTCCTACAATGAGCAGTTCTTC. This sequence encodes CASRDSTSYNEQFF.